The TCR beta chain under discussion was sequenced for a study of CD8 T cells in ankylosing spondylitis. The V and J ends lost 0 bases and 1 base, in that order; junction bases with no gene match: 2. In germline, CDR1 is DFQATT, CDR2 SNEGSKA (reference sequence). The CDR3 runs 14 residues. This clonotype was detected many times. No antigen is known for it. Regarding the study as a whole: A motif in TCR beta, a set of about eight highly homologous variants, appeared characteristic of ankylosing spondylitis blood. Significantly higher representation of disease-linked clones was reported for matched ankylosing spondylitis synovial fluid. Prior work had noted some motif variants in reactive arthritis blood and synovial fluid. Researchers report that disease-linked clones proved CD8+ and relatively rare in peripheral blood.

A single record per CDR3 protein comes from TCRdb applying MiXCR to the 5' RACE reads. The sample consists of a few hundred thousand distinct CDR3 sequences, 11% of them appearing once. The chain couples TRBV20-1 to TRBJ1-2; TRBD1 agrees at 7 bases. Material: blood, either unsorted or a sorted T cell fraction (not recorded which). The sequence was collected from a female donor with ankylosing spondylitis or in good health (not recorded which). CDR3 nucleotide sequence: TGCAGTGCTAGAGAGGACAGGTTTAACTATGGCTACACCTTC. This sequence encodes CSAREDRFNYGYTF.